These T cell receptor beta chains were read from a single sample in a study of spatial heterogeneity in lung cancer. In TCRdb, the 5' RACE reads were re-called with MiXCR into one record per CDR3 protein. The sample carries about 41,000 distinct CDR3 sequences, about 10% recorded once. Material: PBMCs, obtained at surgery. The receptors stem from a female donor with early-stage non-small cell lung cancer. Each CDR3 is given with its conserved first and last residue. D genes are given only for firm matches. Size is omitted from some rows. Given values are once, few, many or a class for expanded clones.

V	D	J	size	CDR3	DNA
TRBV6-2/TRBV6-3	TRBD1	TRBJ2-7	few	CASSLPGQGYEQYF	TGTGCCAGCAGCCTGCCGGGACAGGGTTACGAGCAGTACTTC
TRBV7-9	TRBD2	TRBJ2-1	few	CASSGTSGSYNEQFF	TGTGCCAGCAGCGGGACTAGCGGCTCCTACAATGAGCAGTTCTTC
TRBV12-3/TRBV12-4	TRBD2	TRBJ2-5	.	CASSNPGGQETQYF	TGTGCCAGCAGTAATCCGGGGGGCCAAGAGACCCAGTACTTC
TRBV29-1	TRBD1	TRBJ1-1	.	CSVTQGVGTEAFF	TGCAGCGTTACACAGGGGGTTGGCACTGAAGCTTTCTTT
TRBV6-6	.	TRBJ1-5	.	CASSYSGQSISNQPQHF	TGTGCCAGCAGTTACTCTGGACAGTCGATTAGCAATCAGCCCCAGCATTTT
TRBV20-1	TRBD1	TRBJ1-1	many	CSVWTPLTGLNTEAFF	TGCAGTGTTTGGACTCCTTTGACAGGGCTGAACACTGAAGCTTTCTTT
TRBV29-1	.	TRBJ2-2	.	CSVAPTLGGELFF	TGCAGCGTCGCACCTACCCTGGGAGGGGAGCTGTTTTTT
TRBV3-1	.	TRBJ1-2	many	CASSQTGNGYTF	TGTGCCAGCAGCCAAACAGGGAACGGCTACACCTTC
TRBV12-3/TRBV12-4	TRBD1	TRBJ1-6	.	CASNLGGQYNSPLHF	TGTGCCAGCAACTTAGGGGGACAGTATAATTCACCCCTCCACTTT
TRBV5-1	.	TRBJ1-2	.	CASSRDGGYGYTF	TGCGCCAGCAGCAGGGATGGAGGCTATGGCTACACCTTC
TRBV20-1	.	TRBJ2-5	.	CSARDLREETQYF	TGCAGTGCTAGAGATCTCAGGGAAGAGACCCAGTACTTC
TRBV14	.	TRBJ1-6	.	CASSQQRNSPLHF	TGTGCCAGCAGCCAACAAAGGAATTCACCCCTCCACTTT
TRBV7-2	.	TRBJ1-5	few	CASSLVGLGNQPQHF	TGTGCCAGCAGCTTAGTGGGCCTCGGCAATCAGCCCCAGCATTTT
TRBV20-1	.	TRBJ2-3	.	CSAREGQGLTDTQYF	TGCAGTGCTAGAGAAGGGCAGGGTCTCACAGATACGCAGTATTTT
TRBV5-1	.	TRBJ2-1	few	CASREGFNNEQFF	TGCGCCAGCAGGGAGGGATTTAACAATGAGCAGTTCTTC
TRBV10-3	TRBD1	TRBJ2-5	few	CATRRDSVQETQYF	TGTGCCACCAGACGGGACAGTGTACAAGAGACCCAGTACTTC
TRBV6-2/TRBV6-3	.	TRBJ2-5	.	CASSRLAGAQETQYF	TGTGCCAGCAGTCGACTCGCCGGGGCCCAAGAGACCCAGTACTTC
TRBV7-2	.	TRBJ2-1	few	CASSLTLVRQFF	TGTGCCAGCAGCTTAACCCTAGTCAGGCAGTTCTTC
TRBV24-1	.	TRBJ2-5	few	CATSDFSQSERGTQYF	TGTGCCACCAGTGATTTCTCCCAGTCAGAAAGAGGGACCCAGTACTTC
TRBV7-6	TRBD2	TRBJ2-1	.	CASSPARRGGKDEQFF	TGTGCCAGCAGCCCGGCCAGGCGGGGGGGCAAGGATGAGCAGTTCTTC
TRBV6-1	TRBD2	TRBJ2-3	.	CASSLTRGSGGTDTQYF	TGTGCCAGCAGTCTTACCCGGGGTAGCGGGGGCACAGATACGCAGTATTTT
TRBV5-5	.	TRBJ1-5	many	CASTPGDNSNQPQHF	TGTGCCAGCACCCCAGGGGATAATAGCAATCAGCCCCAGCATTTT
TRBV19	.	TRBJ2-3	few	CASSPDTARGADTQYF	TGTGCCAGTAGTCCCGATACGGCCAGGGGGGCAGATACGCAGTATTTT
TRBV12-3/TRBV12-4	TRBD1	TRBJ1-1	many	CASIPGGLNTEAFF	TGTGCCAGCATACCAGGGGGGTTGAACACTGAAGCTTTCTTT
TRBV20-1	TRBD1	TRBJ2-7	many	CSARPRTGSPYEQYF	TGCAGTGCTAGGCCACGGACAGGTTCGCCCTACGAGCAGTACTTC
TRBV10-3	TRBD2	TRBJ2-1	.	CAISVSGTTVGEQFF	TGTGCCATCAGTGTATCCGGGACTACGGTCGGTGAGCAGTTCTTC
TRBV18	TRBD1	TRBJ2-7	few	CASSPEGQARKGGYEQYF	TGTGCCAGCTCACCAGAAGGACAGGCCCGAAAAGGGGGCTACGAGCAGTACTTC
TRBV7-2	.	TRBJ2-5	many	CASSLLASQETQYF	TGTGCCAGCAGCTTACTGGCTAGCCAAGAGACCCAGTACTTC
TRBV30	.	TRBJ1-1	many	CAWTVLGQEAFF	TGTGCCTGGACCGTACTCGGGCAAGAAGCTTTCTTT
TRBV19	.	TRBJ1-4	.	CASSMGYEKLFF	TGTGCCAGTAGTATGGGTTATGAAAAACTGTTTTTT
TRBV9	TRBD1	TRBJ2-1	few	CASSVVQGAMNEQFF	TGTGCCAGCAGCGTTGTACAGGGGGCAATGAATGAGCAGTTCTTC
TRBV5-1	TRBD1	TRBJ1-1	.	CASSLGQGRAEAFF	TGCGCCAGCAGCCTAGGACAGGGGCGCGCTGAAGCTTTCTTT
TRBV6-5	TRBD1	TRBJ1-5	.	CASSPDPGTGHQPQHF	TGTGCCAGCAGCCCCGACCCTGGGACAGGGCATCAGCCCCAGCATTTT
TRBV28	.	TRBJ1-5	.	CASNVAREHQPQHF	TGTGCCAGCAACGTGGCCCGAGAACATCAGCCCCAGCATTTT
TRBV7-2	.	TRBJ2-2	.	CASSLVPRDTGELFF	TGTGCCAGCAGCTTAGTTCCTAGAGACACCGGGGAGCTGTTTTTT
TRBV20-1	TRBD1	TRBJ2-5	.	CSARDAQGPLETQYF	TGCAGTGCTAGAGATGCACAGGGGCCATTGGAGACCCAGTACTTC
TRBV20-1	.	TRBJ2-5	.	CSAEGPGETQYF	TGCAGTGCGGAGGGACCCGGGGAGACCCAGTACTTC
TRBV28	.	TRBJ2-2	many	CASSFLTGRTGELFF	TGTGCCAGCAGTTTCCTGACAGGGAGGACCGGGGAGCTGTTTTTT
TRBV25-1	.	TRBJ2-7	few	CASSATGSYEQYF	TGTGCCAGCAGCGCAACCGGGAGCTACGAGCAGTACTTC
TRBV5-1	.	TRBJ1-1	many	CASSLEGANTEAFF	TGCGCCAGCAGCTTGGAAGGGGCGAACACTGAAGCTTTCTTT
TRBV6-5	TRBD2	TRBJ2-3	few	CASSPSGGAGSQYF	TGTGCCAGCAGTCCCAGCGGGGGGGCGGGGTCGCAGTATTTT
TRBV28	TRBD2	TRBJ2-3	many	CASSPAGDTTDTQYF	TGTGCCAGCAGTCCAGCGGGGGATACCACAGATACGCAGTATTTT
TRBV7-9	.	TRBJ1-1	many	CASSLGAGANTEAFF	TGTGCCAGCAGCTTAGGAGCAGGGGCGAACACTGAAGCTTTCTTT
TRBV19	.	TRBJ1-5	many	CASTATGNQPQHF	TGTGCCAGTACCGCAACAGGGAATCAGCCCCAGCATTTT